Reported below is one T cell receptor beta chain. CDR3 length: 13 residues. The ends lost 1 base at V and 10 bases at J; junction bases unmatched: 4. Only in-frame clones appear in the TCRdb table, and some are missing; sequencing was by immunoSEQ multiplex PCR. The repertoire has approximately 74,000 clones, approximately 88% of them found once; the top ten carry over 2%. These data come from a study of blood T cell repertoires in COVID-19. The sequencing sample was made of peripheral blood. The receptor's source is an elderly man with active or convalescent COVID-19. The V call is TRBV12-3 or TRBV12-4, the J call TRBJ1-2; 9 bases agree with TRBD1. The CDR3 loop reads CASSLGTGDHYTF. The CDR3 DNA sequence: TGTGCCAGCAGTTTAGGGACAGGGGACCACTACACCTTC.